These 26 T cell receptor beta chains were sequenced from one sample in a study of radiation and T cells in renal cell carcinoma. Method: immunoSEQ multiplex PCR; TCRdb's copy keeps in-frame clones and lacks some. The table lists about 150,000 clones, roughly nine tenths of them singletons. As for time point: baseline pretreatment blood. Treatment in this sample: 15 Gy SBRT to primary tumor, nephrectomy 4 weeks later. This material consisted of blood, taken from a patient whose treatment included radiotherapy and nephrectomy. These TCRs come from a woman aged 70-85 years with renal cell carcinoma.

The CDR3 spells CASSLSQGASGYTF. CDR3 DNA sequence: TGTGCCAGCAGTTTGAGCCAGGGGGCCTCTGGCTACACCTTC. This chain connects TRBV6-5 to TRBJ1-2, with 8 bases lining up with TRBD1. From germline, CDR1 is MNHEY and CDR2 SVGAGI. With 4 bases clipped from V and 7 bases from J, the junction kept 8 bases outside the gene matches. The CDR3 runs to 14 residues.

Regarding this clone: This sample also contains other DNA sequences that code for the same CDR3. V is TRBV5-1 and J is TRBJ1-1; 9 nucleotides match TRBD1. V lost 3 bases, J lost 4 bases, and 1 base stayed unmatched. Germline CDR1 and CDR2: SGHRS and YFSETQ. This CDR3 comprises 13 residues. The CDR3 DNA reads as TGCGCCAGCAGCTGGGGACAGGGCACTGAAGCTTTCTTT. Amino acid sequence: CASSWGQGTEAFF. The full variable domain, with the rest looked up from reference TRBV5-1 and TRBJ1-1, is KAGVTQTPRYLIKTRGQQVTLSCSPISGHRSVSWYQQTPGQGLQFLFEYFSETQRNKGNFPGRFSGRQFSNSRSEMNVSTLELGDSALYLCASSWGQGTEAFFGQGTRLTVV.

The sample holds one count of this clone. The chain carries TRBV11-3 and TRBJ2-5; perhaps D is TRBD1 or TRBD2 (5 bases each). The J call may be in error: the DNA end matches TRBJ2-7 better. The V gene's germline CDR1 is SGHNT and CDR2 YENEEA. The CDR3 is 14 residues long. Here the CDR3 reads CASSLRGRDHEQYF. Written as DNA, the CDR3 is TGTGCCAGCAGCTTACGGGGCAGGGACCACGAGCAGTACTTC.

This clone has a single count. The chain carries TRBV7-8 and TRBJ2-5, with unresolved D. Germline loops: CDR1 SGHVS, CDR2 FQNEAQ. V shed 2 bases and J shed 5 bases, with 12 bases lying between them. This CDR3 has 14 residues. This chain's CDR3 is CASSLRRQSETQYF. In nucleotides, the CDR3 is TGTGCCAGCAGCTTAAGGCGGCAGTCGGAGACCCAGTACTTC. Full variable domain (rest looked up from reference TRBV7-8 and TRBJ2-5): GAGVSQSPRYKVAKRGQDVALRCDPISGHVSLFWYQQALGQGPEFLTYFQNEAQLDKSGLPSDRFFAERPEGSVSTLKIQRTQQEDSAVYLCASSLRRQSETQYFGPGTRLLVL.

This clone came up once. The rearrangement uses TRBV4-3 and TRBJ1-4; 7 bases align to TRBD1. Per germline, CDR1 LGHNA and CDR2 YSLEER. CDR3 size: 16 residues. With 0 bases clipped from V and 7 bases from J, the junction kept 8 bases outside the gene matches. This CDR3 reads CASSQDWKGASEKLFF. The CDR3 coding sequence is TGCGCCAGCAGCCAAGATTGGAAGGGGGCGAGTGAAAAACTGTTTTTT.

The gene calls are TRBV5-1 and TRBJ2-7; 9 positions match TRBD1. V lost 4 bases, J lost 6 bases, and 8 bases stayed unmatched. Per the germline V gene, CDR1 is SGHRS and CDR2 is YFSETQ. This CDR3 spans 14 amino acids. CDR3 protein: CASSPGTGSSEQYF. As DNA, the CDR3 is TGCGCCAGCAGCCCAGGGACAGGGTCGAGCGAGCAGTACTTC.

The gene calls are TRBV5-1 and TRBJ2-2; a possible D gene is TRBD2 (6 bases). The germline gives CDR1 SGHRS, CDR2 YFSETQ. This CDR3 contains 15 residues. V shed 0 bases and J shed 4 bases, with 10 bases lying between them. DNA for the CDR3: TGCGCCAGCAGCTTGGCGGGGGTCGGCACCGGGGAGCTGTTTTTT. Translated: CASSLAGVGTGELFF.

The V and J genes are TRBV28 and TRBJ2-5; D uncertain. Germline CDR1 and CDR2: MDHEN and SYDVKM. CDR3 size: 13 residues. Trimming stripped 3 bases from V and 1 base from J, with 6 bases between. In DNA, the CDR3 is TGTGCCAGCAGTTTGGCGTCCCAAGAGACCCAGTACTTC. Translated: CASSLASQETQYF.

The V and J genes are TRBV28 and TRBJ2-2; no reliable D call. Per the germline V gene, CDR1 is MDHEN and CDR2 is SYDVKM. The V end was cut by 7 bases, the J end by 1 base, with 10 bases between. CDR3 size: 14 residues. The CDR3 here is CASTDPENTGELFF. CDR3 nucleotides: TGTGCCAGCACGGACCCAGAGAACACCGGGGAGCTGTTTTTT.

The genes are TRBV4-1 and TRBJ1-6; 7 bases fit TRBD1. With V trimmed by 2 bases and J by 9 bases, 7 bases remained unmatched. Germline V gene sequence: CDR1 MGHRA, CDR2 YSYEKL. This CDR3 region has 15 residues. CDR3 sequence (DNA): TGCGCCAGCAGCCAAACGGGACAGAATCTTTCACCCCTCCACTTT. It yields the protein CASSQTGQNLSPLHF.

The chain joins TRBV7-6 to TRBJ1-3, with D possibly being TRBD1 (5 bases). CDR1 is SGHVS, CDR2 FNYEAQ, per germline. This CDR3 is 15 amino acids long. V was cut by 1 base and J by 4 bases, with 11 bases left in between. CDR3 region: CASSLGPGPGNTIYF. The CDR3 region has the DNA TGTGCCAGCAGCTTAGGCCCGGGACCGGGAAACACCATATATTTT.

V gene TRBV9 combines with J gene TRBJ2-1; the D gene is possibly TRBD1 (7 bases). The V end lost 0 bases, the J end lost 9 bases, and 16 bases lay between the germline ends. The germline V gene encodes CDR1 SGDLS and CDR2 YYNGEE. This CDR3 is built from 15 residues. The CDR3 region is CASSVAEYRGGEQFF. The CDR3 DNA reads TGTGCCAGCAGCGTAGCTGAATACAGGGGAGGTGAGCAGTTCTTC.

The chain has TRBV7-2 and TRBJ2-7; 9 bases match TRBD2. The germline gives CDR1 SGHTA, CDR2 FQGNSA. This CDR3 contains 15 residues. Trimming at V came to 4 bases and at J to 3 bases, leaving 7 bases not matched to a gene. The CDR3 sequence: CASSSAGGSGYEQYF. CDR3 nucleotides: TGTGCCAGCAGCTCGGCGGGGGGGTCTGGCTACGAGCAGTACTTC.

The chain carries TRBV27 and TRBJ1-6, with D possibly matching TRBD1 (5 bases). CDR3 size: 14 residues. Trimming took off 5 bases at V and 6 bases at J, with 11 bases between the two ends. CDR1 and CDR2 (germline): MNHEY, SMNVEV (reference sequence). The CDR3 reads CASSPLRGNSPLHF. Here the CDR3 DNA reads TGTGCCAGCAGTCCCCTGAGGGGTAATTCACCCCTCCACTTT.

The chain carries TRBV2 and TRBJ1-2; no clear D gene. Germline CDR1 is SNHLY and CDR2 is FYNNEI. V lost 2 bases and J 4 bases, leaving 11 bases between the germline ends. There are 14 residues in the CDR3. CDR3 residues: CASSEREKGYGYTF. DNA for the CDR3: TGTGCCAGCAGTGAACGAGAGAAGGGCTATGGCTACACCTTC.

The chain uses TRBV5-5 and TRBJ2-2, with 7 bases that match TRBD2. In germline, CDR1 is SGHKS, CDR2 YYEKEE (reference sequence). The CDR3 is 15 amino acids. V lost 4 bases and J lost 0; bases outside the gene matches: 3. Here the CDR3 DNA reads TGTGCCAGCAGCATCCGGGGGGCGAACACCGGGGAGCTGTTTTTT. This gives the protein CASSIRGANTGELFF.

Note on this clone: The same CDR3 also results from other DNA sequences found in this sample. V usage is TRBV6-5 and J usage is TRBJ1-1; TRBD1 agrees at 9 bases. This CDR3 is built from 13 residues. Germline V lookup: CDR1 MNHEY, CDR2 SVGAGI. V lost 6 bases to trimming and J lost 5 bases; unmatched junction nucleotides: 4. CDR3 sequence reads: CASRDRGLTEAFF. The CDR3 bases are TGTGCCAGCAGGGACAGGGGCTTAACTGAAGCTTTCTTT.

The V call is TRBV4-2, the J call TRBJ1-3, with TRBD1 matching 7 bases. The CDR3 length is 14 residues. Trimming at V came to 6 bases and at J to 4 bases, leaving 6 bases not matched to a gene. Per the germline V gene, CDR1 is LGHNA and CDR2 is YNFKEQ. The CDR3 DNA reads TGTGCCAGCAGTTCAGGGGGGGCAGGAAACACCATATATTTT. Translation gives CASSSGGAGNTIYF.

The rearrangement joins TRBV28 to TRBJ2-7; either TRBD1 or TRBD2 may fit D (5 bases each). This CDR3 has 15 amino acids. V lost 4 bases, J lost 1 base, and 14 bases lay in between. Germline V gives CDR1 MDHEN, CDR2 SYDVKM. The DNA of the CDR3 is TGTGCCAGCAGTTCACCGAAGGGACGGTCCTACGAGCAGTACTTC. Protein product: CASSSPKGRSYEQYF.

Note on this clone: The sample carries other DNA sequences with the same CDR3. The V gene is TRBV7-3, the J gene TRBJ2-3; D may be TRBD1 (6 bases). The CDR3 spans 14 residues. The ends were cut back, 3 bases at V and 0 bases at J, with 7 bases in the middle. Germline loops: CDR1 SGHTA, CDR2 FQGTGA. The CDR3 DNA reads as TGTGCCAGCAGCTTGACAGGAAGCACAGATACGCAGTATTTT. It yields the protein CASSLTGSTDTQYF.

This chain uses TRBV5-1 with TRBJ2-1, with a possible D match to TRBD1 (6 bases). V was cut by 4 bases and J by 9 bases, with 11 bases left in between. This CDR3 is 12 amino acids long. CDR1 is SGHRS and CDR2 is YFSETQ in the germline V gene. This chain's CDR3 is CASSPQGFEQFF. CDR3 coding DNA: TGCGCCAGCAGCCCGCAGGGGTTTGAGCAGTTCTTC.

The chain combines TRBV7-5 with TRBJ2-6; TRBD1, the D gene given by the table, was not confirmed from the DNA. TRBV7-5 is annotated as a pseudogene. The CDR3 covers 17 residues. The CDR3 region is CARSLTGTLSGANVLTF. The CDR3 DNA reads as TGTGCCAGAAGCTTAACGGGGACACTCTCTGGGGCCAACGTCCTGACTTTC.

The chain couples TRBV7-8 to TRBJ1-5; no reliable D call. CDR1 SGHVS and CDR2 FQNEAQ come from the germline V gene. The CDR3 consists of 15 residues. Trimming pared 1 base from V and 6 bases from J, leaving 13 bases between. CDR3: CASSLGRTRGQPQHF. CDR3 bases: TGTGCCAGCAGCTTAGGAAGGACCCGGGGTCAGCCCCAGCATTTT. Filled out from reference TRBV7-8 and TRBJ1-5, the complete variable domain reads GAGVSQSPRYKVAKRGQDVALRCDPISGHVSLFWYQQALGQGPEFLTYFQNEAQLDKSGLPSDRFFAERPEGSVSTLKIQRTQQEDSAVYLCASSLGRTRGQPQHFGDGTRLSIL.

The rearrangement links TRBV7-2 to TRBJ2-5, with TRBD2 matching over 8 bases. CDR1 is SGHTA, CDR2 FQGNSA, per germline. The CDR3 is 15 residues long. V shed 3 bases and J 4 bases; nucleotides not matched to a gene: 7. In DNA, the CDR3 is TGTGCCAGCAGCTTCCCCGCGGGGGGATCAGAGACCCAGTACTTC. Translating it yields CASSFPAGGSETQYF.

V and J are TRBV5-1 and TRBJ2-7; perhaps TRBD1 as D (5 bases). Trimming cost V 4 bases and J 4 bases, with 12 bases left between them. The CDR3 is 13 residues long. Germline lookup yields CDR1 SGHRS and CDR2 YFSETQ. The CDR3 bases are TGCGCCAGCAGCGCCGACAGTCGGTACGAGCAGTACTTC. This encodes CASSADSRYEQYF.

This chain links TRBV29-1 with TRBJ2-5, with a possible D match to TRBD1 (6 bases). The CDR3 contains 11 residues. Germline CDR1 SQVTM, CDR2 ANQGSEA. Trimming shortened V by 4 bases and J by 7 bases, and 10 bases separated the two germline ends. CDR3 coding DNA: TGCAGCGTTGGACAGGACTTGACCCAGTACTTC. Encoded protein: CSVGQDLTQYF.